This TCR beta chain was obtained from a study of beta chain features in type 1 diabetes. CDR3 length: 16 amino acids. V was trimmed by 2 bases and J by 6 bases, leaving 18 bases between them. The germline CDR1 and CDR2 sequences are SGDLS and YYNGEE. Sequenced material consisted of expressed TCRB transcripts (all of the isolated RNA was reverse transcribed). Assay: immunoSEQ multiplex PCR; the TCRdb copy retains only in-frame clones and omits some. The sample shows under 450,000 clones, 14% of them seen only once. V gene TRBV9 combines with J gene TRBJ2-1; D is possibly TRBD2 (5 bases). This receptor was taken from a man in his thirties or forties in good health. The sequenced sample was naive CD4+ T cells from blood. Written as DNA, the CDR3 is TGTGCCAGCAGCGTTAACGAGGGCTGGATGGTCAATGAGCAGTTCTTC. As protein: CASSVNEGWMVNEQFF.